These T cell receptor beta chains were read from a single sample in a study of early T cells in non-severe SARS-CoV-2 infection. Each CDR3 protein gets one entry after TCRdb re-called the 5' RACE reads with MiXCR. The sample has 100,000 to 130,000 distinct CDR3 sequences; around an eighth are singletons. The source material was whole blood. These receptor sequences come from an adult who was a healthcare worker with PCR-confirmed SARS-CoV-2 infection or an uninfected control (not recorded which). Each CDR3 is given with its conserved first and last residue. D genes are given only for firm matches. Only some rows state a clone size, as once, few, many or a class for expanded clones.

>TRBV19|TRBD2|TRBJ2-1|many
CATHSGTSVYNEQFF
TGTGCCACCCACTCCGGGACTAGCGTCTACAATGAGCAGTTCTTC
>TRBV12-3/TRBV12-4|TRBD1|TRBJ1-2|few
CASSDLDREDGYTF
TGTGCCAGCAGTGACCTGGACAGGGAGGATGGCTACACCTTC
>TRBV9|.|TRBJ2-1|.
CASSLFWSSYNEQFF
TGTGCCAGCAGCCTGTTTTGGAGCTCCTACAATGAGCAGTTCTTC
>TRBV29-1|TRBD1|TRBJ2-2|.
CSVDRGHTGELFF
TGCAGCGTCGACAGGGGACACACCGGGGAGCTGTTTTTT
>TRBV28|.|TRBJ1-2|few
CASSKANYGYTF
TGTGCCAGCAGTAAGGCAAACTATGGCTACACCTTC
>TRBV6-1|.|TRBJ1-3|many
CASSERGHSGNTIYF
TGTGCCAGCAGTGAAAGGGGCCATTCTGGAAACACCATATATTTT
>TRBV5-1|.|TRBJ2-1|many
CASSLEGVSYNEQFF
TGCGCCAGCAGCTTGGAAGGAGTCTCCTACAATGAGCAGTTCTTC
>TRBV20-1|TRBD1|TRBJ2-1|.
CSARLSSGQGTYNEQFF
TGCAGTGCTAGATTATCCAGCGGACAGGGAACGTACAATGAGCAGTTCTTC
>TRBV6-4|TRBD2|TRBJ2-1|many
CASSAYSQAGVSYNEQFF
TGTGCCAGCAGTGCATACTCCCAAGCGGGGGTATCCTACAATGAGCAGTTCTTC
>TRBV5-1|TRBD1|TRBJ1-1|few
CASSFPTGENTEAFF
TGCGCCAGCAGCTTTCCTACAGGGGAGAACACTGAAGCTTTCTTT
>TRBV18|.|TRBJ1-6|many
CASAGTANSPLHF
TGTGCCAGCGCGGGGACGGCTAATTCACCCCTCCACTTT
>TRBV6-6|.|TRBJ1-1|.
CASSYSLPEAFF
TGTGCCAGCAGTTACAGCTTACCTGAAGCTTTCTTT
>TRBV20-1|TRBD2|TRBJ2-3|.
CSARDRGEALTDTQYF
TGCAGTGCTAGAGATCGGGGGGAGGCGCTCACAGATACGCAGTATTTT
>TRBV20-1|.|TRBJ2-5|many
CSARWGLETQYF
TGCAGTGCTAGATGGGGTTTGGAGACCCAGTACTTC
>TRBV20-1|.|TRBJ2-5|.
CSATPGTTQETQYF
TGCAGTGCTACCCCCGGGACCACCCAAGAGACCCAGTACTTC
>TRBV28|.|TRBJ2-1|few
CASSPAGASGSSYNEQFF
TGTGCCAGCTCCCCGGCGGGGGCTAGCGGTAGCTCCTACAATGAGCAGTTCTTC
>TRBV5-4|TRBD2|TRBJ2-5|.
CASSFGGGYQETQYF
TGTGCCAGCAGCTTCGGCGGGGGGTACCAAGAGACCCAGTACTTC
>TRBV24-1|.|TRBJ2-3|few
CATSDRGLGTDTQYF
TGTGCCACCAGTGATCGGGGGTTAGGCACAGATACGCAGTATTTT